The clone carrying this TCR beta chain was seen at least ten times. What it binds is not known. The source of the sample is a study of regulatory T cells in long-lasting Graves disease. Study-wide findings and caveats: It was peripheral blood alone, not thyroid tissue, that was studied.

Time point meaning: newly diagnosed GD, antithyroid drugs for less than 3 months. Isolated PBMC RNA provided the starting material for the TCR library. All patients originated from an endocrinology department located in Xi'an, China. Germline assignment: CDR1 SGHVS and CDR2 FQNEAQ. The CDR3 consists of 13 residues. The J segment lost 5 bases and the V segment lost 5 bases, leaving 4 bases of the junction unmatched. Through Arm-PCR of CDR3 regions and iRepertoire HTBI primers, TCR beta libraries were built. One entry per CDR3 protein results from TCRdb running MiXCR on the multiplex PCR reads. The sample lists more than 300,000 distinct CDR3 sequences, 16% occurring once. These data also featured in a second study, about T cells in Graves' hyperthyroidism and ophthalmopathy.

The chain couples TRBV7-8 to TRBJ2-5; 8 bases match TRBD1. The origin of this receptor is a woman aged 18-30 years with Graves disease. The sample consisted of peripheral blood mononuclear cells (PBMCs), taken at new diagnosis, from a patient treated with antithyroid drugs. The CDR3 DNA is TGTGCCAGCAGCCGAAGGACAGGGGAGACCCAGTACTTC. Its protein is CASSRRTGETQYF. Full variable domain (outside the CDR3, taken from reference TRBV7-8 and TRBJ2-5): GAGVSQSPRYKVAKRGQDVALRCDPISGHVSLFWYQQALGQGPEFLTYFQNEAQLDKSGLPSDRFFAERPEGSVSTLKIQRTQQEDSAVYLCASSRRTGETQYFGPGTRLLVL.